A selection of T cell receptor beta chains follows, all from one sample in a study of ipilimumab plus nivolumab after autologous stem cell transplantation. Assay used: immunoSEQ multiplex PCR; TCRdb lists only in-frame clones, some missing. The data hold about 83,000 clones, with 75% to 85% observed a single time. Sequenced material: PBMCs, taken in a trial of ipilimumab plus nivolumab as post-transplant consolidation. The receptors shown here come from a male donor with diffuse large B-cell lymphoma. The CDR3 runs from the conserved cysteine through the conserved F or W. A D gene is named only where the DNA matches it firmly. Expanded clones get a size class; other rows say once, few or many, or leave the size out.

D: NA; V: TRBV7-2; size: NA; J: TRBJ2-7; CDR3: CASSLGFQGAGYEQYF; DNA: TGTGCCAGCAGCTTAGGTTTTCAGGGCGCGGGCTACGAGCAGTACTTC
D: NA; V: TRBV5-5; size: NA; J: TRBJ2-5; CDR3: CASSSSGPPMDQYF; DNA: TGTGCCAGCAGCTCATCGGGGCCCCCAATGGACCAGTACTTC
D: NA; V: TRBV21-1; size: NA; J: TRBJ1-5; CDR3: CASSKVGRQGALREPQHF; DNA: TGTGCCAGCAGCAAAGTGGGGAGGCAGGGGGCCCTCCGGGAGCCCCAGCATTTT
D: TRBD1; V: TRBV6-1; size: NA; J: TRBJ1-1; CDR3: CASSGRPTGVNTEAFF; DNA: TGTGCCAGCAGTGGACGGCCGACAGGGGTTAACACTGAAGCTTTCTTT
D: NA; V: TRBV18; size: few; J: TRBJ1-2; CDR3: CASSPAQGDYGYTF; DNA: TGTGCCAGCTCACCAGCACAGGGAGACTATGGCTACACCTTC
D: NA; V: TRBV28; size: NA; J: TRBJ1-5; CDR3: CASREHGGLGNQPQHF; DNA: TGTGCCAGCAGGGAACACGGGGGGTTGGGCAATCAGCCCCAGCATTTT
D: TRBD1; V: TRBV6-6; size: NA; J: TRBJ1-6; CDR3: CASTQGQGANNSPLHF; DNA: TGTGCCAGCACCCAAGGACAGGGGGCGAATAATTCACCCCTCCACTTT
D: TRBD1; V: TRBV27; size: many; J: TRBJ1-2; CDR3: CASSRTGVYGYTF; DNA: TGTGCCAGCAGCAGGACAGGGGTCTATGGCTACACCTTC
D: TRBD1; V: TRBV6-5; size: NA; J: TRBJ1-2; CDR3: CASSFRGHGYTF; DNA: TGTGCCAGCAGTTTCAGGGGGCATGGCTACACCTTC
D: TRBD2; V: TRBV10-3; size: NA; J: TRBJ2-7; CDR3: CAISGTASGGEQYF; DNA: TGTGCCATCAGTGGAACGGCTAGCGGGGGCGAGCAGTACTTC
D: TRBD2; V: TRBV6-5; size: NA; J: TRBJ2-1; CDR3: CASSYALAGGNEQFF; DNA: TGTGCCAGCAGTTACGCACTAGCGGGCGGCAATGAGCAGTTCTTC
D: NA; V: TRBV5-1; size: NA; J: TRBJ2-3; CDR3: CATQEGGATDTQYF; DNA: TGCGCCACCCAGGAGGGGGGGGCTACAGATACGCAGTATTTT
D: NA; V: TRBV18; size: NA; J: TRBJ2-7; CDR3: CASSPGSGESEQYF; DNA: TGTGCCAGCTCACCCGGCTCAGGGGAGTCGGAGCAGTACTTC
D: NA; V: TRBV4-2; size: NA; J: TRBJ2-2; CDR3: CASSQGALESFGTPGELFF; DNA: TGTGCCAGCAGCCAAGGAGCCCTAGAGAGTTTCGGGACGCCCGGGGAGCTGTTTTTT
D: NA; V: TRBV2; size: NA; J: TRBJ1-2; CDR3: CASRSDGGFNGYTF; DNA: TGTGCCAGCAGAAGCGACGGGGGGTTCAATGGCTACACCTTC
D: NA; V: TRBV7-2; size: NA; J: TRBJ1-2; CDR3: CASSHRVREGYGYTF; DNA: TGTGCCAGCAGCCACCGTGTCAGGGAGGGTTATGGCTACACCTTC
D: NA; V: TRBV7-3; size: NA; J: TRBJ1-1; CDR3: CASSGGMNTEAFF; DNA: TGTGCCAGCAGCGGGGGGATGAACACTGAAGCTTTCTTT
D: NA; V: TRBV18; size: NA; J: TRBJ2-7; CDR3: CASSGGIGNEQYF; DNA: TGTGCCAGCTCAGGGGGAATTGGAAACGAGCAGTACTTC
D: NA; V: TRBV6-5; size: few; J: TRBJ1-2; CDR3: CASSTNEGNGYTF; DNA: TGTGCCAGCAGTACAAACGAAGGGAATGGCTACACCTTC
D: NA; V: TRBV9; size: NA; J: TRBJ2-3; CDR3: CASSAGTRGATQYF; DNA: TGTGCCAGCAGCGCCGGGACTCGTGGTGCCACGCAGTATTTT
D: TRBD1; V: TRBV27; size: NA; J: TRBJ2-5; CDR3: CASSLSPTGGVRETQYF; DNA: TGTGCCAGCAGTTTATCACCGACAGGGGGGGTCCGGGAGACCCAGTACTTC
D: NA; V: TRBV5-1; size: NA; J: TRBJ2-5; CDR3: CASTPSISETQYF; DNA: TGCGCCAGCACCCCTTCAATTTCAGAGACCCAGTACTTC
D: NA; V: TRBV7-9; size: few; J: TRBJ1-1; CDR3: CASSVYSGGGTEAFF; DNA: TGTGCCAGCAGTGTTTACTCGGGGGGAGGGACTGAAGCTTTCTTT
D: NA; V: TRBV6-1; size: NA; J: TRBJ2-7; CDR3: CASSQPQGYEQYF; DNA: TGTGCCAGCAGTCAGCCACAGGGTTACGAGCAGTACTTC
D: TRBD1; V: TRBV25-1; size: once; J: TRBJ1-6; CDR3: CASSDGTAQNSPLHF; DNA: TGTGCCAGCAGTGATGGGACAGCTCAGAATTCACCCCTCCACTTT
D: TRBD1; V: TRBV7-8; size: NA; J: TRBJ1-5; CDR3: CASSPGQGIDQPQHF; DNA: TGTGCCAGCAGCCCGGGACAGGGTATTGATCAGCCCCAGCATTTT
D: NA; V: TRBV6-5; size: NA; J: TRBJ1-2; CDR3: CASSKGGDGYTF; DNA: TGTGCCAGCAGTAAAGGGGGAGATGGCTACACCTTC
D: NA; V: TRBV4-1; size: NA; J: TRBJ2-5; CDR3: CASSARLEDQETQYF; DNA: TGCGCCAGCAGCGCAAGGTTGGAGGATCAAGAGACCCAGTACTTC
D: NA; V: TRBV5-5; size: NA; J: TRBJ1-1; CDR3: CASSRVLNTEAFF; DNA: TGTGCCAGCAGCCGAGTACTGAACACTGAAGCTTTCTTT
D: TRBD1; V: TRBV5-6; size: few; J: TRBJ1-6; CDR3: CASSYRTGTPSSLHF; DNA: TGTGCCAGCAGCTACCGGACAGGGACCCCTTCGTCCCTCCACTTT
D: TRBD1; V: TRBV5-4; size: few; J: TRBJ1-1; CDR3: CASSLEGQGREAFF; DNA: TGTGCCAGCAGCTTGGAGGGACAGGGACGAGAAGCTTTCTTT
D: TRBD2; V: TRBV27; size: NA; J: TRBJ2-7; CDR3: CATGLAGISYEQYF; DNA: TGTGCCACCGGACTAGCGGGGATTTCCTACGAGCAGTACTTC
D: NA; V: TRBV7-3; size: NA; J: TRBJ2-1; CDR3: CASSPGQGHNEQFF; DNA: TGTGCCAGCAGCCCCGGCCAGGGACACAATGAGCAGTTCTTC
D: NA; V: TRBV18; size: NA; J: TRBJ2-1; CDR3: CASSPSAGDEQFF; DNA: TGTGCCAGCTCCCCGTCTGCTGGTGACGAGCAGTTCTTC
D: TRBD1; V: TRBV27; size: once; J: TRBJ1-2; CDR3: CASSFWDRAGYTF; DNA: TGTGCCAGCAGTTTTTGGGACAGGGCTGGCTACACCTTC
D: NA; V: TRBV6-1; size: NA; J: TRBJ1-2; CDR3: CASSEQGTSYGYTF; DNA: TGTGCCAGCAGTGAGCAGGGTACGAGCTATGGCTACACCTTC
D: TRBD1; V: TRBV5-1; size: NA; J: TRBJ1-2; CDR3: CASSLLGTGSGHYGYTF; DNA: TGCGCCAGCAGCTTGTTAGGGACAGGGTCAGGCCATTATGGCTACACCTTC
D: NA; V: TRBV4-2; size: NA; J: TRBJ1-6; CDR3: CASRGRPGGSYNSPLHF; DNA: TGTGCCAGTCGTGGGAGGCCCGGCGGGTCCTATAATTCACCCCTCCACTTT
D: TRBD1; V: TRBV11-2; size: NA; J: TRBJ1-2; CDR3: CASSFLGQNYGYTF; DNA: TGTGCCAGCAGCTTTTTGGGACAGAACTATGGCTACACCTTC
D: NA; V: TRBV7-9; size: NA; J: TRBJ1-2; CDR3: CASTKQEGRLLGYTF; DNA: TGTGCCAGCACCAAACAGGAGGGGAGGCTGCTTGGCTACACCTTC
D: NA; V: TRBV10-2; size: once; J: TRBJ1-2; CDR3: CASSGESYGYTF; DNA: TGCGCCAGCAGCGGGGAATCCTATGGCTACACCTTC
D: NA; V: TRBV19; size: NA; J: TRBJ1-2; CDR3: CASSPRQHRFVLGGYTF; DNA: TGTGCCAGTAGTCCCCGACAGCACCGATTTGTTTTGGGGGGCTACACCTTC
D: NA; V: TRBV4-3; size: few; J: TRBJ2-7; CDR3: CASSQRLGKRTYEQYF; DNA: TGCGCCAGCAGCCAAAGATTAGGGAAACGGACCTACGAGCAGTACTTC
D: TRBD2; V: TRBV7-9; size: NA; J: TRBJ2-5; CDR3: CASSWGGETQYF; DNA: TGTGCCAGCAGCTGGGGGGGAGAGACCCAGTACTTC
D: NA; V: TRBV14; size: NA; J: TRBJ2-3; CDR3: CASSLDRIPTDTQYF; DNA: TGTGCCAGCAGCCTTGACAGGATTCCCACAGATACGCAGTATTTT
D: NA; V: TRBV6-6; size: NA; J: TRBJ1-1; CDR3: CASWRGTANTEAFF; DNA: TGTGCCAGCTGGCGCGGGACCGCAAACACTGAAGCTTTCTTT
D: NA; V: TRBV5-8; size: NA; J: TRBJ1-5; CDR3: CASSLQFNQPQHF; DNA: TGTGCCAGCAGCTTACAGTTTAATCAGCCCCAGCATTTT